The 22 T cell receptor beta chains listed next were all sequenced from one sample in a study of T cells in Graves' hyperthyroidism and ophthalmopathy. RNA transcripts provided the source from which TCR beta CDR3 regions were amplified. The primer set for the first-round RT-PCR of the TCR CDR3 was HTBI. TCRdb re-analysed the multiplex PCR reads in MiXCR, keeping a single row per CDR3 protein. The sample includes about 400,000 distinct CDR3 sequences, less than 20% of them seen just once. The sample consisted of blood. These receptors originate from a woman between 18 and 29 years old with Graves' hyperthyroidism that later progressed to Graves' ophthalmopathy.

A few counts support this clonotype. The J gene is TRBJ2-2, the V gene TRBV11-3; D gene uncertain. The V gene lost 3 bases and the J gene lost 4 bases, with 9 bases spanning the gap. The CDR3 contains 14 residues. The germline CDR1 and CDR2 sequences are SGHNT and YENEEA. The CDR3 coding sequence is TGTGCCAGCAGCTTCACTTGGGGCACCGGGGAGCTGTTTTTT. Encoded protein: CASSFTWGTGELFF.

The V and J genes are TRBV7-2 and TRBJ2-7, with 9 bases lining up with TRBD2. The CDR3 spans 14 residues. After removal of 2 bases from V and 7 bases from J, the junction contained 6 bases not matched to a gene. The germline V gene has CDR1 SGHTA and CDR2 FQGNSA. The CDR3, as DNA: TGTGCCAGCAGCTTATGGCGGGAGGGCCATGAGCAGTACTTC. As protein: CASSLWREGHEQYF.

The chain combines TRBV6-2 or TRBV6-3 with TRBJ2-1, with 14 bases matching TRBD2. The CDR3 sequence is 21 residues long. CDR1 is MNHEY, CDR2 SVGEGT, per germline. J gave up 0 bases and V 2 bases, and 12 bases lay outside the gene matches. Written as DNA, the CDR3 is TGTGCCAGCAGTTACCTAGCCCCGGGACTAGCGGGAGTTCACTCCTACAATGAGCAGTTCTTC. Protein product: CASSYLAPGLAGVHSYNEQFF.

The chain couples TRBV20-1 to TRBJ1-4, with D possibly matching TRBD1 (6 bases). Germline CDR1 reads DFQATT; CDR2 reads SNEGSKA (reference sequence). CDR3 size: 14 residues. V dropped 6 bases and J dropped 0 bases, with 11 bases sitting between them. CDR3 in DNA: TGCAGTGCAGGCCGGACAGCAACTAATGAAAAACTGTTTTTT. Its protein product is CSAGRTATNEKLFF.

The chain carries TRBV6-2 or TRBV6-3 and TRBJ2-4; D is undetermined. The CDR3 has 15 residues. Germline-derived CDR1 and CDR2 are MNHEY and SVGEGT. With 10 bases removed from V and 0 bases from J, the gap between germline ends came to 16 bases. CDR3: CATLKASLAKNIQYF. CDR3 nucleotide sequence: TGTGCCACACTAAAAGCCTCTTTAGCCAAAAACATTCAGTACTTC.

CDR3 sequence: CAWSEGARVNEKLFF. The DNA for the CDR3 is TGTGCCTGGAGTGAGGGGGCGCGGGTTAATGAAAAACTGTTTTTT. The chain couples TRBV30 to TRBJ1-4, with 7 bases fitting TRBD1. This CDR3 is built from 15 residues. Per the germline V gene, CDR1 is GTSNPN and CDR2 is SVGIG (reference sequence). V lost 1 base to trimming and J lost 4 bases; unmatched junction nucleotides: 6. Full variable domain (missing parts from reference TRBV30 and TRBJ1-4): SQTIHQWPATLVQPVGSPLSLECTVEGTSNPNLYWYRQAAGRGLQLLFYSVGIGQISSEVPQNLSASRPQDRQFILSSKKLLLSDSGFYLCAWSEGARVNEKLFFGSGTQLSVL.

This clonotype was detected many times. This rearrangement joins TRBV20-1 to TRBJ1-5; the D is unclear. The germline V gene has CDR1 DFQATT and CDR2 SNEGSKA (reference sequence). CDR3 length: 14 residues. Trimming left V 3 bases short and J 9 bases short, with 18 bases between. In DNA, the CDR3 is TGCAGTGCTAGCGAAGACTTGAGAGGACGGCCCCAGCATTTT. The encoded protein is CSASEDLRGRPQHF.

With regard to this clonotype: A much larger clone differs from this one at a single base, so this may be a read error. The CDR3 does not end in the conserved phenylalanine or tryptophan, so this is likely a read error. The chain joins TRBV20-1 to TRBJ1-5; 8 bases map to TRBD1. The CDR3 has 17 residues. From germline, CDR1 is DFQATT and CDR2 SNEGSKA (reference sequence). V was clipped by 6 bases and J by 0 bases; unmatched bases: 13. The CDR3 here is CSAEDRDGPYSNQPQHL. CDR3 nucleotide sequence: TGCAGTGCCGAGGACAGGGACGGACCTTATAGCAATCAGCCCCAGCATTTG.

The table lists this clonotype with many counts. CDR3 residues: CASSAAGADTQYF. The DNA of the CDR3 is TGTGCCAGCAGCGCTGCGGGGGCAGATACGCAGTATTTT. The chain is built from TRBV5-5 and TRBJ2-3, with 7 bases aligning to TRBD2. This CDR3 is built from 13 residues. The germline V gene has CDR1 SGHKS and CDR2 YYEKEE (reference sequence). The V segment lost 4 bases and the J segment 4 bases; nucleotides outside the gene matches: 3.

This clonotype was detected many times. CDR3 amino acids: CASSYRVISHEQFF. DNA of the CDR3: TGTGCCAGCAGCTACAGGGTTATTAGCCATGAGCAGTTCTTC. The rearrangement uses TRBV7-2 and TRBJ2-1; TRBD1 is a possible D gene (6 bases). Germline CDR1 SGHTA, CDR2 FQGNSA. With 4 bases removed from V and 8 bases from J, the gap between germline ends came to 15 bases. The CDR3 loop spans 14 amino acids.

The chain employs TRBV10-3 and TRBJ1-5, with a weak D call TRBD1 (5 bases). The V gene's germline CDR1 is ENHRY and CDR2 SYGVKD. V was pared by 0 bases and J by 3 bases, with 9 bases between. This CDR3 has 15 residues. For the CDR3, the DNA is TGTGCCATCAGTGAGTCTGGGGACTACAATCAGCCCCAGCATTTT. Translating gives CAISESGDYNQPQHF.

This clonotype was observed at least ten times. The rearrangement links TRBV12-3 or TRBV12-4 to TRBJ2-5; D may be TRBD1 or TRBD2 (6 bases each). V shed 0 bases and J shed 5 bases, with 10 bases lying between them. The CDR3 sequence is 14 residues long. The CDR3 here is CASSLASGAETQYF. Here the CDR3 DNA reads TGTGCCAGCAGTTTAGCATCGGGGGCTGAGACCCAGTACTTC.

V gene TRBV9 combines with J gene TRBJ1-2; D may be TRBD1 (6 bases). The CDR3 covers 13 residues. Germline loops: CDR1 SGDLS, CDR2 YYNGEE. Trimming left V 5 bases short and J 4 bases short, with 12 bases between. The CDR3 DNA follows: TGTGCCAGCAGTTCCGACAGGCGCTATGGCTACACCTTC. Protein sequence: CASSSDRRYGYTF. The entire variable domain, with the rest obtained from reference TRBV9 and TRBJ1-2, is as follows: DSGVTQTPKHLITATGQRVTLRCSPRSGDLSVYWYQQSLDQGLQFLIQYYNGEERAKGNILERFSAQQFPDLHSELNLSSLELGDSALYFCASSSDRRYGYTFGSGTRLTVV.

In this sample, this clonotype turned up a few times. This chain joins TRBV7-9 and TRBJ2-1; 7 bases align to TRBD1. In germline, CDR1 is SEHNR, CDR2 FQNEAQ (reference sequence). V shed 5 bases, J shed 8 bases, and the junction held 12 bases outside the gene matches. The CDR3 sequence is 15 residues long. CDR3 nucleotide sequence: TGTGCCAGCAGCGACAGGGACGGCTCCGGGGATGAGCAGTTCTTC. This translates into CASSDRDGSGDEQFF. Based on the CDR3 plus reference TRBV7-9 and TRBJ2-1, the full variable domain is DTGVSQNPRHKITKRGQNVTFRCDPISEHNRLYWYRQTLGQGPEFLTYFQNEAQLEKSRLLSDRFSAERPKGSFSTLEIQRTEQGDSAMYLCASSDRDGSGDEQFFGPGTRLTVL.

This clonotype was detected ten times or more. V and J are TRBV3-1 and TRBJ1-1; D remains unclear. This CDR3 contains 16 residues. Germline loops: CDR1 LGHDT, CDR2 YNNKEL (reference sequence). V shed 3 bases and J shed 0 bases, with 14 bases lying between them. The DNA of the CDR3 is TGTGCCAGCAGCCACCGAGACCGGACGTTGAACACTGAAGCTTTCTTT. Translating it yields CASSHRDRTLNTEAFF.

J is TRBJ2-7 and V is TRBV5-1; weak D call: TRBD2 (5 bases). Trimming took 2 bases from V and 0 from J, leaving 12 bases between them. CDR3 length equals 15 residues. Per the germline V gene, CDR1 is SGHRS and CDR2 is YFSETQ. The CDR3: CASSFTTGSSYEQYF. As DNA, the CDR3 is TGCGCCAGCAGCTTTACGACGGGGAGCTCCTACGAGCAGTACTTC.

CDR3 sequence reads: CASSVSSGGRNEKLFF. The DNA for the CDR3 is TGTGCCAGCAGCGTCAGCAGCGGGGGACGAAATGAAAAACTGTTTTTT. V and J are TRBV9 and TRBJ1-4; D perhaps matches TRBD1 (5 bases). This CDR3 has 16 residues. Germline CDR1 and CDR2: SGDLS and YYNGEE. V gave up 2 bases and J gave up 5 bases, with 16 bases separating them.

The V call is TRBV4-1, the J call TRBJ1-5; tentatively, D is TRBD1 (5 bases). The V end lost 6 bases, the J end lost 1 base, and 19 bases lay between the germline ends. CDR1 is MGHRA, CDR2 YSYEKL, per germline. This CDR3 is 17 amino acids long. The CDR3 nucleotides are TGCGCCAGCAGTCATCTTTTTGACAGACGAAGCAATCAGCCCCAGCATTTT. This codes for CASSHLFDRRSNQPQHF.

Many counts were recorded for this clonotype. The V call is TRBV2, the J call TRBJ2-7; TRBD1 matches at 9 bases. This CDR3 is built from 15 residues. V gave up 3 bases and J gave up 3 bases; unmatched junction bases: 6. The germline CDR1 and CDR2 sequences are SNHLY and FYNNEI. In DNA, the CDR3 is TGTGCCAGCAGTGAGTCACCGACAGGGGGCTACGAGCAGTACTTC. Translated, it gives CASSESPTGGYEQYF.

The CDR3: CASNTPLMNTEAFF. CDR3 sequence (DNA): TGTGCCAGCAACACCCCCCTCATGAACACTGAAGCTTTCTTT. The chain has TRBV2 and TRBJ1-1; D remains ambiguous. Deletions cut 7 bases from V and 0 bases from J, with 12 bases between. The CDR3 is 14 residues long. Germline V lookup: CDR1 SNHLY, CDR2 FYNNEI.

This clonotype was found a few times. The genes are TRBV4-1 and TRBJ1-5, with 9 bases fitting TRBD1. The ends lost 3 bases at V and 7 bases at J; junction bases unmatched: 7. Germline lookup yields CDR1 MGHRA and CDR2 YSYEKL. This CDR3 has 15 residues. Here the CDR3 DNA reads TGCGCCAGCAGCCATACAACAGGGGGCCCCCAGCCCCAGCATTTT. Its translation: CASSHTTGGPQPQHF.

This chain's CDR3 is CASTGGTSGANNEQFF. The CDR3 DNA sequence: TGTGCCAGCACCGGAGGGACTAGCGGGGCTAACAATGAGCAGTTCTTC. The chain carries TRBV7-9 and TRBJ2-1, with 13 nucleotides matching TRBD2. Germline V CDR1 and CDR2: SEHNR, FQNEAQ (reference sequence). The CDR3 length is 16 residues. V lost 7 bases to trimming and J lost 5 bases; unmatched junction nucleotides: 8.